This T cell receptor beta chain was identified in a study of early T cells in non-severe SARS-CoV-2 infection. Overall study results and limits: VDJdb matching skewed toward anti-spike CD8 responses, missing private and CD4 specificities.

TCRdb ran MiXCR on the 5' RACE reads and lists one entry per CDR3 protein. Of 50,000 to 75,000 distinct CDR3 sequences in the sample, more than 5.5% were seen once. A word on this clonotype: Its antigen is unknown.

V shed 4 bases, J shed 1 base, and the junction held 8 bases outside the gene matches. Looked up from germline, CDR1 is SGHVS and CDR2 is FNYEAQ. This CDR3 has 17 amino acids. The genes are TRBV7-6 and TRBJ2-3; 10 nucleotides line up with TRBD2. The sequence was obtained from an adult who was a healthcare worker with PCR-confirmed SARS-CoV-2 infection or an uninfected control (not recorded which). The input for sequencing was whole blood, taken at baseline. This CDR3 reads CASSSSLAGDRTDTQYF. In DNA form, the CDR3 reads TGTGCCAGCAGCTCCAGCCTAGCGGGAGATCGCACAGATACGCAGTATTTT.